This TCR beta chain is drawn from a study of blood T cell repertoires in COVID-19. Trimming stripped 6 bases from V and 5 bases from J, with 19 bases between. The CDR3 contains 15 residues. Germline V gives CDR1 MNHEY, CDR2 SMNVEV (reference sequence). The method was immunoSEQ multiplex PCR; TCRdb's version includes in-frame clones alone and lacks a portion of them. Here the sample spans some 240,000 clones, 84% being singletons. The sample was peripheral blood. The chain couples TRBV27 to TRBJ2-5, with D possibly being TRBD2 (6 bases). This TCR was sampled from a man between 45 and 60 years old with active or convalescent COVID-19. The CDR3 loop is CASRLSTRGTETQYF. CDR3 nucleotide sequence: TGTGCCAGCAGACTCTCGACTAGGGGTACGGAGACCCAGTACTTC.